This TCR beta chain was found in a study of blood T cell repertoires in COVID-19. Study information: Researchers got acute and convalescent COVID-19 samples from the United States, Italy and Spain.

Per the study methods: Estimates of nucleated cell counts were drawn from the amplification of reference gene primers. Profiled with immunoSEQ multiplex PCR; TCRdb holds only in-frame clones, not every one. V and J calls and clone size are copied from that table; D and trimming were computed from the DNA. The sample holds roughly 140,000 clones; roughly 90% are singletons and the top ten take 2.3%. The germline CDR1 and CDR2 sequences are LGHNA and YNFKEQ. V lost 2 bases, J lost 2 bases, and 7 bases lay in between. This CDR3 has 14 amino acids. Sequenced sample: peripheral blood. The chain has TRBV4-2 and TRBJ1-5; tentative D call: TRBD1 (6 bases). This receptor was taken from a human donor in a cohort sampled during active COVID-19. The CDR3 loop reads CASSQNRGNQPQHF. For the CDR3, the DNA is TGTGCCAGCAGCCAAAACAGGGGCAATCAGCCCCAGCATTTT.